One and the same sample provided the 21 T cell receptor beta chains below, sequenced in a study of T cells in Graves' hyperthyroidism and ophthalmopathy. The investigators amplified TCR beta CDR3 regions from RNA transcripts. TCR CDR3 underwent first-round RT-PCR with the HTBI primer set. TCRdb fed the multiplex PCR reads into MiXCR, producing one record per CDR3 protein. The sample lists 490,000 or so distinct CDR3 sequences; 15% to 20% were seen once. Sequences were obtained from blood. These receptor sequences come from a woman aged 25 to 39 with Graves' ophthalmopathy.

The V gene is TRBV28, the J gene TRBJ2-5, with 7 bases that match TRBD2. The J segment lost 4 bases and the V segment lost 2 bases, leaving 13 bases of the junction unmatched. Germline values: CDR1 MDHEN, CDR2 SYDVKM. CDR3 length: 17 amino acids. CDR3 in DNA: TGTGCCAGCAGTTTACCCCCTGAGGGAGGGCCTCGAGAGACCCAGTACTTC. Its protein product is CASSLPPEGGPRETQYF.

This clonotype was counted at least ten times. This chain links TRBV20-1 with TRBJ2-5, with 10 bases matching TRBD2. CDR3 size: 17 residues. Germline V gives CDR1 DFQATT, CDR2 SNEGSKA (reference sequence). V trimming: 2 bases; J trimming: 3 bases; junction bases outside the gene matches: 12. CDR3 amino acids: CSARNTAGLARKETQYF. CDR3 sequence (DNA): TGCAGTGCTAGAAACACGGCGGGACTAGCGCGCAAAGAGACCCAGTACTTC.

The chain combines TRBV27 with TRBJ1-5; tentative D call: TRBD1 (6 bases). The CDR3 has 15 amino acids. Trimming cost V 4 bases and J 2 bases, with 12 bases left between them. The germline gives CDR1 MNHEY, CDR2 SMNVEV (reference sequence). CDR3 DNA: TGTGCCAGCAGTTCACTACAGGGACGCAATCAGCCCCAGCATTTT. Translating it yields CASSSLQGRNQPQHF.

This clonotype was picked up many times. V usage is TRBV6-1 and J usage is TRBJ2-5, with D perhaps TRBD1 (6 bases). Trimming took 5 bases from V and 3 from J, leaving 16 bases between them. This CDR3 region has 15 residues. In germline, CDR1 is MNHNS, CDR2 SASEGT. The CDR3 DNA sequence: TGTGCCAGCAGTAAGGGGACACTCTTCGAAGAGACCCAGTACTTC. Protein sequence: CASSKGTLFEETQYF.

This clonotype was counted many times. The J gene is TRBJ2-7, the V gene TRBV28; 7 bases are shared with TRBD1. Germline V CDR1 and CDR2: MDHEN, SYDVKM. The trim removed 3 bases at V and 6 bases at J, leaving 11 bases unmatched. This CDR3 contains 15 residues. The CDR3 reads CASSFLGTVSIEQYF. DNA for the CDR3: TGTGCCAGCAGTTTCTTAGGGACAGTAAGCATCGAGCAGTACTTC.

At least ten counts were recorded for this clonotype. The chain is built from TRBV5-1 and TRBJ1-1; D gene unclear. Trimming pared 1 base from V and 3 bases from J, leaving 10 bases between. The CDR3 runs to 14 residues. Looked up from germline, CDR1 is SGHRS and CDR2 is YFSETQ. CDR3 nucleotides: TGCGCCAGCAGCTTGATCGGGAAGGACACTGAAGCTTTCTTT. Its protein is CASSLIGKDTEAFF.

This clonotype has a count of ten or more. The chain carries TRBV6-1 and TRBJ1-2, with TRBD1 identical over 12 bases. Germline V gene data show CDR1 as MNHNS and CDR2 as SASEGT. V lost 3 bases to trimming and J lost 6 bases; unmatched junction nucleotides: 2. CDR3 size: 14 residues. The CDR3 protein is CASSEGQGAHGYTF. CDR3 sequence (DNA): TGTGCCAGCAGTGAGGGACAGGGGGCGCATGGCTACACCTTC.

On this clonotype itself: This may be a read error, as it is one base from a much larger clone. J is TRBJ2-5 and V is TRBV15; D is possibly TRBD1 or TRBD2 (6 bases each). The CDR3 extends over 16 amino acids. Germline CDR1 reads LNHNV; CDR2 reads YYDKDF (reference sequence). The CDR3 sequence: CATSRVGRRGAETQHF. Here the CDR3 DNA reads TGTGCCACCAGCAGAGTTGGGCGGAGGGGGGCAGAGACCCAGCACTTC.

Only a few counts were recorded for this clonotype. This chain joins TRBV7-3 and TRBJ1-1; 9 bases align to TRBD1. CDR1 and CDR2 from the germline V gene are SGHTA and FQGTGA. Trimming removed 5 bases from V and 7 bases from J; junction bases left unmatched: 8. The CDR3 is made up of 14 amino acids. The CDR3 DNA sequence: TGTGCCAGCAGCATCAAGCCGGGACAGGGTGAAGCTTTCTTT. Protein product: CASSIKPGQGEAFF.

Many counts were recorded for this clonotype. The chain has TRBV6-2 or TRBV6-3 and TRBJ2-2, with D perhaps matching TRBD1 (5 bases). The V end was cut by 4 bases, the J end by 5 bases, with 23 bases between. The CDR3 sequence is 18 residues long. CDR1 MNHEY and CDR2 SVGEGT come from the germline V gene. CDR3 sequence (DNA): TGTGCCAGCAGTTCCCTACTTCAGGGTATTCACGATACCGGGGAGCTGTTTTTT. This gives the protein CASSSLLQGIHDTGELFF.

This clonotype was seen many times. The chain has TRBV7-2 and TRBJ2-3; D gene ambiguous. CDR3 length: 14 residues. Trimming removed 3 bases from V and 2 bases from J, with 9 bases in between. Germline CDR1 and CDR2: SGHTA and FQGNSA. Here the CDR3 DNA reads TGTGCCAGCAGCTTGGTCCGCTTCACAGATACGCAGTATTTT. Amino acid sequence: CASSLVRFTDTQYF.

J is TRBJ1-5 and V is TRBV19, with no clear D. The V gene lost 0 bases and the J gene lost 4 bases, with 10 bases spanning the gap. The CDR3 is 15 residues long. Germline V gene lookup returns CDR1 LNHDA and CDR2 SQIVND (reference sequence). In nucleotides, the CDR3 is TGTGCCAGTAGTATAGATTTGGTGAGAAATCAGCCCCAGCATTTT. Translation gives CASSIDLVRNQPQHF.

There are many counts of this clonotype. V is TRBV7-2 and J is TRBJ2-7; tentatively, D is TRBD1 (6 bases). The V and J ends lost 0 bases and 2 bases respectively, with 23 bases between them. This CDR3 spans 19 amino acids. CDR1 is SGHTA and CDR2 is FQGNSA in the germline V gene. In DNA, the CDR3 is TGTGCCAGCAGCTTAGCGCGAGGACAGATCATGGGGGTTACCTACGAGCAGTACTTC. Its protein product is CASSLARGQIMGVTYEQYF.

The rearrangement uses TRBV7-9 and TRBJ1-6; no definite D call. V lost 1 base to trimming and J lost 9 bases, with 13 bases between them. CDR3 length: 15 residues. CDR1 is SEHNR, CDR2 FQNEAQ, per germline (reference sequence). CDR3 DNA: TGTGCCAGCAGCTTAGGGGCCCTATCAGGTTCACCCCTCCACTTT. Translated, it gives CASSLGALSGSPLHF. The full variable domain, completed using reference TRBV7-9 and TRBJ1-6, is DTGVSQNPRHKITKRGQNVTFRCDPISEHNRLYWYRQTLGQGPEFLTYFQNEAQLEKSRLLSDRFSAERPKGSFSTLEIQRTEQGDSAMYLCASSLGALSGSPLHFGNGTRLTVT.

V usage is TRBV20-1 and J usage is TRBJ2-3; perhaps D is TRBD1 or TRBD2 (5 bases each). The CDR3 is made up of 13 amino acids. Germline-derived CDR1 and CDR2 are DFQATT and SNEGSKA (reference sequence). The germline V and J ends were trimmed by 6 bases and 4 bases, with 14 bases remaining between them. This chain's CDR3 is CSAPGPRADTQYF. CDR3 coding DNA: TGCAGTGCCCCGGGACCGAGGGCAGATACGCAGTATTTT.

In its sample, this clonotype was seen many times. The chain is built from TRBV11-1 and TRBJ2-1, with a weak D call TRBD1 (5 bases). The V end was cut by 0 bases, the J end by 4 bases, with 7 bases between. The CDR3 is made up of 14 amino acids. Germline lookup yields CDR1 SGHAT and CDR2 FQDESV (reference sequence). The CDR3, as DNA: TGTGCCAGCAGCTTAGCGCAGGGTTACAATGAGCAGTTCTTC. Residues: CASSLAQGYNEQFF.

This clonotype came up many times. This chain connects TRBV6-2 or TRBV6-3 to TRBJ2-3; 10 bases are a match to TRBD2. The germline V gene encodes CDR1 MNHEY and CDR2 SVGEGT. With 6 bases clipped from V and 6 bases from J, the junction kept 6 bases outside the gene matches. There are 14 residues in the CDR3. The CDR3 is CASSPGTSVDTQYF. The CDR3 region has the DNA TGTGCCAGCAGCCCAGGGACTAGCGTGGATACGCAGTATTTT.

The chain is built from TRBV29-1 and TRBJ1-1; TRBD1 is a possible D gene (5 bases). Per the germline V gene, CDR1 is SQVTM and CDR2 is ANQGSEA. The CDR3 loop spans 13 amino acids. Trimming pared 3 bases from V and 5 bases from J, leaving 13 bases between. CDR3 bases: TGCAGCGTTGAGAGCGGTCGGGGGACTGAAGCTTTCTTT. Encoded protein: CSVESGRGTEAFF.

Concerning this clonotype: Since a much larger clone is just one base distant, this may be a read error. The V call is TRBV28, the J call TRBJ2-3, with D uncertain. This CDR3 has 15 amino acids. Deletions cut 8 bases from V and 0 bases from J, with 15 bases between. Germline values: CDR1 MDHEN, CDR2 SYDVKM. In DNA, the CDR3 is TGTGCCAGCGGTGCCCTCCTACCTAGCACAGATACGCAGTATTTT. Its translation is CASGALLPSTDTQYF.

This clonotype was detected many times. This rearrangement joins TRBV30 to TRBJ1-5, with D possibly being TRBD1 (6 bases). The CDR3 spans 17 residues. Germline-derived CDR1 and CDR2 are GTSNPN and SVGIG (reference sequence). V dropped 0 bases and J dropped 0 bases, with 15 bases sitting between them. DNA for the CDR3: TGTGCCTGGAGTGTTTCTGCAGGGGAGTATAGCAATCAGCCCCAGCATTTT. Its translation is CAWSVSAGEYSNQPQHF. Together with reference TRBV30 and TRBJ1-5, the CDR3 gives the full variable domain: SQTIHQWPATLVQPVGSPLSLECTVEGTSNPNLYWYRQAAGRGLQLLFYSVGIGQISSEVPQNLSASRPQDRQFILSSKKLLLSDSGFYLCAWSVSAGEYSNQPQHFGDGTRLSIL.

This chain connects TRBV7-2 to TRBJ2-7; 10 bases are shared with TRBD2. In germline, CDR1 is SGHTA, CDR2 FQGNSA. CDR3 length equals 14 residues. Losses at the gene ends were 6 bases for V and 1 base for J; bases not matched to a gene: 3. The CDR3 reads CASRVAGGSYEQYF. The CDR3 DNA sequence: TGTGCCAGCAGAGTAGCGGGAGGTTCCTACGAGCAGTACTTC.